One T cell receptor (beta chain) is described in this entry. Its antigen remains unknown. The sample originates from a study of shared clonotypes between healthy human individuals. The donors, healthy adults who were HIV-negative, had experienced no recent acute infections or vaccinations. General study findings and limits: Against clonotypes common to all four donors, non-shared ones had lower generation probabilities. A generally larger estimated richness was seen in naive subsets than in memory subsets.

The protocol was immunoSEQ multiplex PCR, while the TCRdb copy is restricted to in-frame clones and leaves out a portion. The profile covers roughly 2.5 million clones, with more than 90% appearing a single time and around 0.14% taken by the ten largest. The sample taken for sequencing was naive CD4+ T cells sorted from blood. The sample's subset: CD45RA+ positively selected. The sequence was obtained from a man between 18 and 29 years old in good health.

The CDR3 nucleotides are TGTGCCAGCAGCCGGACGTCGGGGGAAAAACTGTTTTTT. Its protein is CASSRTSGEKLFF. The chain joins TRBV7-2 to TRBJ1-4, with D uncertain. The CDR3 has 13 residues. V lost 5 bases to trimming and J lost 8 bases, with 12 bases between them. CDR1 is SGHTA and CDR2 is FQGNSA in the germline V gene.